Below are 18 T cell receptor beta chains sequenced from a single sample in a study of cytomegalovirus exposure and HLA in healthy donors. Only in-frame clones appear in the TCRdb table, and some are missing; sequencing was by immunoSEQ multiplex PCR. The sample has almost 200,000 clones, approximately 78% seen once. The sequencing input was PBMCs. These TCRs come from a woman under 40 in good health and CMV-seronegative.

This clone was counted between two and nine times. The CDR3 loop reads CAISGQEAYEQYF. Written as DNA, the CDR3 is TGTGCCATCAGTGGACAGGAAGCCTACGAGCAGTACTTC. V is TRBV10-3 and J is TRBJ2-7; tentatively, D is TRBD1 (6 bases). Germline-derived CDR1 and CDR2 are ENHRY and SYGVKD. V was shortened by 4 bases and J by 2 bases, with 9 bases between the two germline ends. CDR3 length: 13 amino acids.

Only one count was recorded for this clone. The rearrangement uses TRBV7-3 and TRBJ2-3; 8 bases are a match to TRBD1. The germline V gene has CDR1 SGHTA and CDR2 FQGTGA. Trimming cost V 4 bases and J 1 base; bases outside gene matches: 4. CDR3 length: 15 residues. In nucleotides, the CDR3 is TGTGCCAGCAGCTCCGGGACAGGTGGCACAGATACGCAGTATTTT. Protein product: CASSSGTGGTDTQYF.

The J gene is TRBJ1-5, the V gene TRBV2; 8 nucleotides agree with TRBD1. Germline-derived CDR1 and CDR2 are SNHLY and FYNNEI. The CDR3 is 16 residues long. Trimming removed 5 bases from V and 1 base from J; junction bases left unmatched: 7. The CDR3 DNA is TGTGCCAGCAGTCCCACCTGGACAGGGAGCAATCAGCCCCAGCATTTT. Amino acids: CASSPTWTGSNQPQHF.

The chain joins TRBV27 to TRBJ1-2; a possible D gene is TRBD1 (6 bases). V was clipped by 7 bases and J by 4 bases, with 13 bases between them. Germline CDR1 and CDR2: MNHEY and SMNVEV (reference sequence). The CDR3 length is 13 residues. The CDR3 coding sequence is TGTGCCAGCATGGGGGCGGCGGGCTATGGCTACACCTTC. Amino acids: CASMGAAGYGYTF.

The V and J genes are TRBV5-4 and TRBJ1-2; 9 bases map to TRBD1. This CDR3 has 16 residues. The germline V gene has CDR1 SGHNT and CDR2 YYREEE (reference sequence). V shed 0 bases and J 6 bases; nucleotides not matched to a gene: 9. The chain's CDR3 is CASSLATGGKSNGYTF. CDR3 bases: TGTGCCAGCAGCTTGGCGACAGGGGGGAAGAGTAATGGCTACACCTTC.

The count of this clone is one. This chain joins TRBV7-8 and TRBJ2-1, with TRBD2 identical over 8 bases. The CDR3 loop spans 17 amino acids. V was clipped by 8 bases and J by 3 bases; unmatched bases: 15. The germline gives CDR1 SGHVS, CDR2 FQNEAQ. CDR3 bases: TGTGCCAGCGGTAAGGAGGCGGGAGGTCCCGTCTACAATGAGCAGTTCTTC. Translated: CASGKEAGGPVYNEQFF.

The chain has TRBV5-4 and TRBJ2-7; TRBD2 matches 10 bases. CDR1 SGHNT and CDR2 YYREEE come from the germline V gene (reference sequence). J gave up 5 bases and V 1 base, and 6 bases lay outside the gene matches. This CDR3 has 15 amino acids. Written as DNA, the CDR3 is TGTGCCAGCAGCTTGTCGGTAGCGGGGGGCCACGAGCAGTACTTC. Encoded protein: CASSLSVAGGHEQYF.

The chain recombines TRBV4-1 with TRBJ2-5; possibly TRBD2 for D (6 bases). This CDR3 spans 15 amino acids. The germline CDR1 and CDR2 sequences are MGHRA and YSYEKL. V gave up 7 bases and J gave up 1 base, with 16 bases separating them. CDR3: CASKEGGYVQETQYF. In nucleotides, the CDR3 is TGCGCCAGCAAGGAGGGCGGATACGTCCAAGAGACCCAGTACTTC.

The rearrangement joins TRBV27 to TRBJ2-3; unclear D gene. CDR3 length: 13 residues. CDR1 and CDR2 (germline): MNHEY, SMNVEV (reference sequence). Trimming left V 5 bases short and J 5 bases short, with 11 bases between. The CDR3 here is CASSLKLRDTQYF. The DNA for the CDR3 is TGTGCCAGCAGTCTCAAACTCCGAGATACGCAGTATTTT.

J is TRBJ1-4 and V is TRBV4-1, with 10 positions matching TRBD1. Germline assignment: CDR1 MGHRA and CDR2 YSYEKL. CDR3 length: 15 amino acids. V shed 4 bases, J shed 6 bases, and the junction held 5 bases outside the gene matches. In DNA, the CDR3 is TGCGCCAGCAGCCCCCGCGGGACAGGGGATGAAAAACTGTTTTTT. Its protein product is CASSPRGTGDEKLFF.

The V gene is TRBV5-8, the J gene TRBJ2-7; D not certain. The CDR3 consists of 13 residues. Between the trimmed V and J ends, which lost 4 bases and 4 bases, there was a span of 12 bases. Germline CDR1 SGHTS, CDR2 YDEGEE. CDR3 in amino acids: CASSPDLGYEQYF. The CDR3 DNA reads as TGTGCCAGCAGCCCTGACCTCGGGTACGAGCAGTACTTC.

The V gene is TRBV7-9, the J gene TRBJ2-7; D is unclear. CDR3 size: 13 residues. Germline values: CDR1 SEHNR, CDR2 FQNEAQ (reference sequence). V lost 1 base and J 3 bases, leaving 7 bases between the germline ends. The CDR3 is CASSLEYSYEQYF. CDR3 bases: TGTGCCAGCAGCTTAGAATATAGCTACGAGCAGTACTTC.

J is TRBJ1-5 and V is TRBV5-1, with TRBD1 matching 8 bases. This CDR3 is built from 15 residues. With 4 bases clipped from V and 6 bases from J, the junction kept 9 bases outside the gene matches. Germline values: CDR1 SGHRS, CDR2 YFSETQ. DNA for the CDR3: TGCGCCAGCAGCACCGGACAGGGTAGGGGTCAGCCCCAGCATTTT. Translation gives CASSTGQGRGQPQHF.

J is TRBJ2-7 and V is TRBV9; 7 bases match TRBD2. The CDR3 length is 13 residues. Germline CDR1 reads SGDLS; CDR2 reads YYNGEE. The junction had 4 bases not matched to a gene; V was cut back by 0 bases and J by 7 bases. The CDR3 DNA sequence: TGTGCCAGCAGCGTAGCGGTGGGAGGGGAGCAGTACTTC. This codes for CASSVAVGGEQYF.

The CDR3 DNA sequence: TGTGCCAGCAGCGTTGGACAGGGGGGGCACGAGCAGTACTTC. Residues: CASSVGQGGHEQYF. The chain joins TRBV9 to TRBJ2-7; 10 bases agree with TRBD1. Germline CDR1 reads SGDLS; CDR2 reads YYNGEE. The CDR3 is 14 amino acids. With 2 bases clipped from V and 5 bases from J, the junction kept 4 bases outside the gene matches.

This chain connects TRBV4-1 to TRBJ2-1; 7 nucleotides align to TRBD2. The germline CDR1 and CDR2 sequences are MGHRA and YSYEKL. This CDR3 spans 16 amino acids. Losses at the gene ends were 2 bases for V and 5 bases for J; bases not matched to a gene: 9. The CDR3 nucleotides read TGCGCCAGCAGCCAAATGCTAGCGGACTTGGACAATGAGCAGTTCTTC. This translates into CASSQMLADLDNEQFF.

The chain couples TRBV2 to TRBJ1-5; D is undetermined. The CDR3 has 12 amino acids. The ends were cut back, 6 bases at V and 16 bases at J, with 19 bases in the middle. Germline values: CDR1 SNHLY, CDR2 FYNNEI. As DNA, the CDR3 is TGTGCCAGCAGCGTGACAAACGCACTTCACCATTTT. It is translated as CASSVTNALHHF.

This clone appeared a single time. The junction departs from the called germline gene at one end, perhaps through a read error. The chain has TRBV27 and TRBJ2-7; tentatively, D is TRBD1 (7 bases). The CDR3 covers 18 residues. Germline V gives CDR1 MNHEY, CDR2 SMNVEV (reference sequence). CDR3 bases: TGTGCCGGCAGAAGAGGGGGGCAGGGGACAGACCCCACCTACGAGCAGTACTTC. Its protein product is CAGRRGGQGTDPTYEQYF.